One sample yielded the 24 T cell receptor beta chains listed below, sequenced in a study of Graves' ophthalmopathy and Graves' hyperthyroidism. Using RNA transcripts, the TCR beta CDR3 regions were amplified. First-round RT-PCR relied on HTBI primers, and a second-round multiplex PCR came next. TCRdb independently ran MiXCR on the multiplex PCR reads; one entry per CDR3 protein. The profile shows 400,000 to 450,000 distinct CDR3 sequences, around 20% of them singletons. Source material: peripheral blood. The receptors originated from a woman younger than 35 with stable Graves' hyperthyroidism.

This clonotype was detected ten times or more. The J gene is TRBJ2-7, the V gene TRBV6-1, with no clear D. The germline V and J ends were trimmed by 1 base and 1 base, with 11 bases remaining between them. The germline CDR1 and CDR2 sequences are MNHNS and SASEGT. CDR3 length: 15 amino acids. The CDR3 DNA reads as TGTGCCAGCAGTGAAGACTACGGCAGTTCCTACGAGCAGTACTTC. It translates to CASSEDYGSSYEQYF.

This clonotype was observed at least ten times. This chain uses TRBV24-1 with TRBJ2-5; TRBD1 matches 9 bases. The length of the CDR3 is 15 residues. Germline V gives CDR1 KGHDR, CDR2 SFDVKD. The ends lost 4 bases at V and 4 bases at J; junction bases unmatched: 6. DNA of the CDR3: TGTGCCACCAGTGAACAGGGGGCGGGGTTAGAGACCCAGTACTTC. Amino acid sequence: CATSEQGAGLETQYF.

The chain combines TRBV20-1 with TRBJ2-7; possible D gene TRBD1, 6 bases. The CDR3 is 13 amino acids. The germline CDR1 and CDR2 sequences are DFQATT and SNEGSKA (reference sequence). The V end lost 1 base, the J end lost 0 bases, and 7 bases lay between the germline ends. This chain's CDR3 is CSARVGGSYEQYF. Here the CDR3 DNA reads TGCAGTGCTAGAGTAGGGGGCTCCTACGAGCAGTACTTC.

This clonotype came up many times. The chain employs TRBV27 and TRBJ2-5, with 9 positions matching TRBD2. The V gene end was trimmed by 3 bases and the J gene end by 5 bases; junction bases not matched to a gene: 10. The CDR3 has 16 amino acids. Per germline, CDR1 MNHEY and CDR2 SMNVEV (reference sequence). The CDR3 reads CASSLVGTSWGETQYF. The CDR3 DNA is TGTGCCAGCAGTTTGGTGGGGACTAGCTGGGGTGAGACCCAGTACTTC.

This clonotype was detected many times. The chain uses TRBV24-1 and TRBJ2-7; maybe TRBD2 (6 bases). The CDR3 is 13 residues long. Looked up from germline, CDR1 is KGHDR and CDR2 is SFDVKD. V was cut by 7 bases and J by 2 bases, with 11 bases left in between. In DNA form, the CDR3 reads TGTGCCACCAGCCCTAGCGAAACCTACGAGCAGTACTTC. This translates into CATSPSETYEQYF.

This clonotype occurred many times. The chain recombines TRBV27 with TRBJ2-7; TRBD2 agrees at 11 bases. The V segment lost 5 bases and the J segment 2 bases; nucleotides outside the gene matches: 5. CDR3 size: 15 residues. Per germline, CDR1 MNHEY and CDR2 SMNVEV (reference sequence). The CDR3 sequence is CASSRGLADPYEQYF. The CDR3 DNA is TGTGCCAGCAGTCGGGGACTAGCGGACCCCTACGAGCAGTACTTC.

The genes are TRBV28 and TRBJ1-2; D gene unclear. The ends were cut back, 2 bases at V and 0 bases at J, with 7 bases in the middle. The CDR3 runs to 14 residues. Germline CDR1 MDHEN, CDR2 SYDVKM. The CDR3 DNA follows: TGTGCCAGCAGTTTACTGGTGACTAACTATGGCTACACCTTC. Protein product: CASSLLVTNYGYTF.

This clonotype occurred a few times. V is TRBV7-3 and J is TRBJ1-1; D is uncertain. With 1 base removed from V and 2 bases from J, the gap between germline ends came to 8 bases. The CDR3 contains 14 residues. The V gene's germline CDR1 is SGHTA and CDR2 FQGTGA. For the CDR3, the DNA is TGTGCCAGCAGCTTAAGCTCAACTAACACTGAAGCTTTCTTT. As protein: CASSLSSTNTEAFF.

This clonotype was found many times. The CDR3: CASSPGDDRGANVLTF. The CDR3 bases are TGTGCCAGCAGCCCGGGGGACGATCGAGGGGCCAACGTCCTGACTTTC. The rearrangement links TRBV11-2 to TRBJ2-6; D is perhaps TRBD2 (6 bases). This CDR3 is built from 16 residues. CDR1 and CDR2 from the germline V gene are SGHAT and FQNNGV. Trimming removed 5 bases from V and 4 bases from J, with 15 bases in between.

This clonotype was counted only a few times. The rearrangement joins TRBV20-1 to TRBJ2-7; possibly TRBD1 for D (6 bases). The V gene lost 5 bases and the J gene lost 2 bases, with 13 bases spanning the gap. The germline gives CDR1 DFQATT, CDR2 SNEGSKA (reference sequence). The length of the CDR3 is 13 residues. As DNA, the CDR3 is TGCAGTGCTTTCGACAGGACCACCTACGAGCAGTACTTC. Its translation is CSAFDRTTYEQYF.

This clonotype was seen repeatedly, ten times or more. The chain employs TRBV6-4 and TRBJ1-2; the D gene is possibly TRBD1 (6 bases). Germline CDR1 is MRHNA and CDR2 is SNTAGT. The CDR3 contains 12 residues. The ends were cut back, 8 bases at V and 2 bases at J, with 9 bases in the middle. CDR3: CASYTGNYGYTF. The CDR3 DNA is TGTGCCAGCTACACAGGGAACTATGGCTACACCTTC.

This clonotype showed up many times. This rearrangement joins TRBV7-2 to TRBJ1-6; D unclear. CDR3 size: 15 residues. Germline lookup yields CDR1 SGHTA and CDR2 FQGNSA. The ends were cut back, 5 bases at V and 10 bases at J, with 18 bases in the middle. In nucleotides, the CDR3 is TGTGCCAGCAGCCCCCGTAGGAGTGTCGAGTCACCCCTCCACTTT. Amino acid sequence: CASSPRRSVESPLHF.

The sample holds one count of this clonotype. The CDR3 bases are TGTGCTAGTGGTTTAGGTACAGGGGGCGAGCAGTACTTC. It specifies CASGLGTGGEQYF. V is TRBV12-5 and J is TRBJ2-7, with 8 bases that match TRBD1. Germline CDR1 LGHNT, CDR2 FRNRAP. The CDR3 sequence is 13 residues long. Germline trimming cut 3 bases from V and 6 bases from J; bases unmatched to any gene: 4.

The V gene is TRBV5-1, the J gene TRBJ2-5, with 11 positions matching TRBD2. Germline CDR1 reads SGHRS; CDR2 reads YFSETQ. The CDR3 is made up of 15 amino acids. After removal of 4 bases from V and 4 bases from J, the junction contained 6 bases not matched to a gene. The CDR3 coding sequence is TGCGCCAGCAGCCTAACTAGCGGGGGAGGAGAGACCCAGTACTTC. It specifies CASSLTSGGGETQYF.

A note on this clonotype: This likely comes from a read error, as the CDR3 has no conserved phenylalanine or tryptophan at its end. The J gene is TRBJ2-2, the V gene TRBV7-7; 12 bases match TRBD1. CDR1 and CDR2 (germline): SSHAT, FNYEAQ (reference sequence). The CDR3 is 15 amino acids. CDR3 in amino acids: CASSPGQGAIGELFV. The DNA of the CDR3 is TGTGCTAGCAGTCCGGGACAGGGGGCCATCGGGGAGCTGTTTGTT.

This clonotype has a handful of counts. V gene TRBV11-2 combines with J gene TRBJ2-5, with 7 bases identical to TRBD1. J lost 5 bases, V lost 1 base, and 10 bases had no gene match. CDR1 and CDR2 from the germline V gene are SGHAT and FQNNGV. The CDR3 has 16 amino acids. The CDR3 DNA sequence: TGTGCCAGCAGCTTAGGCCGTGGCAGGGGGATGGAGACCCAGTACTTC. Translating it yields CASSLGRGRGMETQYF.

This clonotype was observed at least ten times. The chain combines TRBV6-4 with TRBJ2-2, with TRBD2 identical over 8 bases. Unmatched junction bases numbered 4, after V lost 4 bases and J lost 3 bases. This CDR3 spans 15 amino acids. The V gene's germline CDR1 is MRHNA and CDR2 SNTAGT. The CDR3 loop reads CASSATSAYTGELFF. In DNA form, the CDR3 reads TGTGCCAGCAGTGCGACTAGCGCTTACACCGGGGAGCTGTTTTTT.

This clonotype has at least ten counts. The rearrangement joins TRBV6-5 to TRBJ1-3; no clear D. The ends were cut back, 7 bases at V and 4 bases at J, with 11 bases in the middle. Germline CDR1 MNHEY, CDR2 SVGAGI. The CDR3 has 13 amino acids. The CDR3 here is CASTPGRGNTIYF. CDR3 DNA: TGTGCCAGCACCCCGGGCCGAGGAAACACCATATATTTT.

This clonotype was observed at least ten times. This chain links TRBV2 with TRBJ2-6; D gene ambiguous. Germline CDR1 is SNHLY and CDR2 is FYNNEI. The CDR3 extends over 15 amino acids. With 8 bases removed from V and 1 base from J, the gap between germline ends came to 12 bases. The CDR3 nucleotides are TGTGCCAGCTGGCGGAGTAAGTCTGGGGCCAACGTCCTGACTTTC. It encodes CASWRSKSGANVLTF.

The sample holds many counts of this clonotype. The V and J genes are TRBV7-9 and TRBJ2-7; the D call may be TRBD1 or TRBD2 (5 bases each). Germline values: CDR1 SEHNR, CDR2 FQNEAQ (reference sequence). The V end was cut by 7 bases, the J end by 2 bases, with 15 bases between. The CDR3 sequence is 14 residues long. CDR3 loop: CASTLGAEPYEQYF. In DNA form, the CDR3 reads TGTGCCAGCACCCTCGGGGCGGAGCCCTACGAGCAGTACTTC. Complete variable domain (other parts from reference TRBV7-9 and TRBJ2-7): DTGVSQNPRHKITKRGQNVTFRCDPISEHNRLYWYRQTLGQGPEFLTYFQNEAQLEKSRLLSDRFSAERPKGSFSTLEIQRTEQGDSAMYLCASTLGAEPYEQYFGPGTRLTVT.

At least ten counts were recorded for this clonotype. V gene TRBV20-1 combines with J gene TRBJ1-5, with D unclear. Germline V gene lookup returns CDR1 DFQATT and CDR2 SNEGSKA (reference sequence). The CDR3 has 14 residues. V was cut by 2 bases and J by 11 bases, with 19 bases left in between. The CDR3 coding sequence is TGCAGTGCTAGAATGGTGAGGTCTGATTCAACCCAGCATTTT. As protein: CSARMVRSDSTQHF.

The chain is built from TRBV2 and TRBJ2-7; TRBD2 aligns across 10 bases. Germline-derived CDR1 and CDR2 are SNHLY and FYNNEI. The CDR3 totals 13 residues. The V and J ends lost 9 bases and 3 bases, in that order; junction bases with no gene match: 5. The CDR3 DNA is TGTGCCAGTGGACTAGCGGATTTCTACGAGCAGTACTTC. It translates to CASGLADFYEQYF.

The chain is built from TRBV30 and TRBJ2-5; TRBD2 agrees at 8 bases. The CDR3 has 15 residues. V dropped 5 bases and J dropped 4; count of bases not matched to a gene: 12. Per germline, CDR1 GTSNPN and CDR2 SVGIG (reference sequence). CDR3 in DNA: TGTGCCTGGCAGCAAAACGGGGGGGCTGGAGAGACCCAGTACTTC. Translated, it gives CAWQQNGGAGETQYF.

The chain combines TRBV2 with TRBJ1-1; 10 bases agree with TRBD1. The CDR3 consists of 12 residues. The germline CDR1 and CDR2 sequences are SNHLY and FYNNEI. The J segment lost 5 bases and the V segment lost 8 bases, leaving 2 bases of the junction unmatched. CDR3 loop: CASGTGETEAFF. The CDR3 nucleotides read TGTGCCAGCGGGACAGGGGAGACTGAAGCTTTCTTT.